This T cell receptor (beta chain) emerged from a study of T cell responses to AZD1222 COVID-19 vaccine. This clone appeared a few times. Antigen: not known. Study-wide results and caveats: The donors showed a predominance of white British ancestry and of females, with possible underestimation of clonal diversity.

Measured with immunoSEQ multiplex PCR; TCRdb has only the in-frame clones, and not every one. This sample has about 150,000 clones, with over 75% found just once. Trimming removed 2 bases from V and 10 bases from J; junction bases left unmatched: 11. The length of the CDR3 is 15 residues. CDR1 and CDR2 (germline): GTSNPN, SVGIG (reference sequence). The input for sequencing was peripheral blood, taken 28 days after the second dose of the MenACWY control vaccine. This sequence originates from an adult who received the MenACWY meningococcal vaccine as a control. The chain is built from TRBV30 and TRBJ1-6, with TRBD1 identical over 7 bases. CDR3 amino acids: CAWSTGALHPSPLHF. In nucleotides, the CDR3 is TGTGCCTGGAGTACAGGGGCCCTACACCCCTCACCCCTCCACTTT.